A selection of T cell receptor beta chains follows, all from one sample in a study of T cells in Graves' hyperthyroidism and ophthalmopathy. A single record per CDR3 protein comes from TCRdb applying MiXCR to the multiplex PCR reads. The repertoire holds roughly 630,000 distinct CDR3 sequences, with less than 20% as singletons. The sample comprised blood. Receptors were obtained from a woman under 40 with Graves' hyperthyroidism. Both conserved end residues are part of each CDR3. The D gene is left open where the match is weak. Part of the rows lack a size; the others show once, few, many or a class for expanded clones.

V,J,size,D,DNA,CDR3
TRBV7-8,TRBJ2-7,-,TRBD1,TGTGCCAGCAGCCATCGAACCGGGACAGGGGGCTCCGAGCAGTACTTC,CASSHRTGTGGSEQYF
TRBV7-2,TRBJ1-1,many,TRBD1,TGTGCCAGCAGCATCCAGGGGGGCACTGAAGCTTTCTTT,CASSIQGGTEAFF
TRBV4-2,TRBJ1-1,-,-,TGTGCCAGCAGCCACATCAGGGATACCACTGAAGCTTTCTTT,CASSHIRDTTEAFF
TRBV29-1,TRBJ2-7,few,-,TGCAGCGTTGTAGGGAGGCAGGACGAGCAGTACTTC,CSVVGRQDEQYF
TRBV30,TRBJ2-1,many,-,TGTGCCTGGAGTTTCCTAACGGGAGTTGGAGAGCAGTTCTTC,CAWSFLTGVGEQFF
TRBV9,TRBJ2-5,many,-,TGTGCCAGCAGCGTAGACACAGACCAAGAGACCCAGTACTTC,CASSVDTDQETQYF
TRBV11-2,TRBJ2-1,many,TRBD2,TGTGCCAGCAGCAGCGGGATATATGGATATGAGCAGTTCTTC,CASSSGIYGYEQFF
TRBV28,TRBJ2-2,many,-,TGTGCCAGCAGTCGCAAGAACACCGGGGAGCTGTTTTTT,CASSRKNTGELFF
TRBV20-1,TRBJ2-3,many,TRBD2,TGCAGTGCTAGAGATGTAGCGGGAAGGGCAGATACGCAGTATTTT,CSARDVAGRADTQYF
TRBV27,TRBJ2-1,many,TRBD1,TGTGCCAGCAGTACCCGACAGGGGGAGACCTACAATGAGCAGTTCTTC,CASSTRQGETYNEQFF
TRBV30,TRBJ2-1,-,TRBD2,TGTGCCTCCACAGTGCACGCTAGCGGGATTATCTCCTACAATGAGCAGTTCTTC,CASTVHASGIISYNEQFF